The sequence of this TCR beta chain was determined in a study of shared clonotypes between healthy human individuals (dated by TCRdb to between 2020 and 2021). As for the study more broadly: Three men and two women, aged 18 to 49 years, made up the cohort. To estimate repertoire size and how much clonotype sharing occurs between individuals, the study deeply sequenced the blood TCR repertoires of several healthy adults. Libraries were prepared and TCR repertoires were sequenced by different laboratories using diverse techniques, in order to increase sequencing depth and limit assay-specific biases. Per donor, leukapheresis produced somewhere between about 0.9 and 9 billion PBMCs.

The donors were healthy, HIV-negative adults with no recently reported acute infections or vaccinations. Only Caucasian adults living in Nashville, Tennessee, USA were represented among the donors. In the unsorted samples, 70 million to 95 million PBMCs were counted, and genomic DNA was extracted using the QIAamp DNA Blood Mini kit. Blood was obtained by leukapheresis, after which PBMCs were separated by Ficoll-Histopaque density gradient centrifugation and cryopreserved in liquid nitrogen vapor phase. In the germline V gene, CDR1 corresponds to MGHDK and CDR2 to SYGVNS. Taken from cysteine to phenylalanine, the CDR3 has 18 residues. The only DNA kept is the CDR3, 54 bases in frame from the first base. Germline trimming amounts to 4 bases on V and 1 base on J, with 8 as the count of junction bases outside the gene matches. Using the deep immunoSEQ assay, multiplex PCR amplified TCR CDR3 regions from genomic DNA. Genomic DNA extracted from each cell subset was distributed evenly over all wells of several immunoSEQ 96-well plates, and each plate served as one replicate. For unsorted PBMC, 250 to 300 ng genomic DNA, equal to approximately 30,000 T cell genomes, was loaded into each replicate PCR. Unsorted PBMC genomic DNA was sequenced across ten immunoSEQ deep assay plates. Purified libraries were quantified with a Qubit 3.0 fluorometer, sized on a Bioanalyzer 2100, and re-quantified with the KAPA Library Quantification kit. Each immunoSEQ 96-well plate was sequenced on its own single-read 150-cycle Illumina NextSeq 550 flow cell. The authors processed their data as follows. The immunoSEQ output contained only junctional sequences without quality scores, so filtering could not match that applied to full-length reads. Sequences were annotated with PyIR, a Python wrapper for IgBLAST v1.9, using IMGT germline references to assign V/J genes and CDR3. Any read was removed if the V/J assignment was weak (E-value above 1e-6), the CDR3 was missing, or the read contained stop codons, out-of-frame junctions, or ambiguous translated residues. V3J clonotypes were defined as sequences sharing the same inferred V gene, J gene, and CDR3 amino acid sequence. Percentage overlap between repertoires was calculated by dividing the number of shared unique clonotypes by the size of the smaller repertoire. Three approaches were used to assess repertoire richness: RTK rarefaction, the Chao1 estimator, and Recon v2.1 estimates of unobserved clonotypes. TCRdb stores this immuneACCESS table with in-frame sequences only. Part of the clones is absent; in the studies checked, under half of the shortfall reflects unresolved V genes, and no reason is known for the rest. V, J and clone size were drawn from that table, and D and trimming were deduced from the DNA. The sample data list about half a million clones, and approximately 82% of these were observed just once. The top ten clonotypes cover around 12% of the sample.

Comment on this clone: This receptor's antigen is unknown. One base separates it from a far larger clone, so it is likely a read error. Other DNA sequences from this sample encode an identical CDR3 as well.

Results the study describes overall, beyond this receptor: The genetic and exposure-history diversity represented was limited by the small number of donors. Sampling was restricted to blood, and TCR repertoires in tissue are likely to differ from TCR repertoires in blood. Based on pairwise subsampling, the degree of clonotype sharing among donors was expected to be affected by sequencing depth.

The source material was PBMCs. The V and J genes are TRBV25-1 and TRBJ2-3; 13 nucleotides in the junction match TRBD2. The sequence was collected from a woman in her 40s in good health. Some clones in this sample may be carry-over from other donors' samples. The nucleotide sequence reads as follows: TGTGCCAGCAGTGTACTAGCGGGGGGGATCTTCGGCACAGATACGCAGTATTTT. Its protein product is CASSVLAGGIFGTDTQYF.